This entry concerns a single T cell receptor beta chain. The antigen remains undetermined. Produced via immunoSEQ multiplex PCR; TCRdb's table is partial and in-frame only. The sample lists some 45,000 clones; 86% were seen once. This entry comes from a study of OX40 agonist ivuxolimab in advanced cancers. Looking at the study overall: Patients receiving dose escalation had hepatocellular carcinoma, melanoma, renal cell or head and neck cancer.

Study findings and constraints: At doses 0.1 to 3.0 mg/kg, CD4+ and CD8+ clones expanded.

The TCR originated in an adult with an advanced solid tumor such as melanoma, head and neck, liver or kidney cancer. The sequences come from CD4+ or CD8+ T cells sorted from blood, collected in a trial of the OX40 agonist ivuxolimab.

CDR3 sequence reads: CASSGTGQNTEAFF. The CDR3 coding sequence is TGTGCCAGCTCTGGGACAGGTCAGAACACTGAAGCTTTCTTT. The chain uses TRBV2 and TRBJ1-1, with 8 bases matching TRBD1. V lost 8 bases, J lost 1 base, and 6 bases stayed unmatched. CDR1 and CDR2 (germline): SNHLY, FYNNEI. CDR3 length: 14 amino acids.